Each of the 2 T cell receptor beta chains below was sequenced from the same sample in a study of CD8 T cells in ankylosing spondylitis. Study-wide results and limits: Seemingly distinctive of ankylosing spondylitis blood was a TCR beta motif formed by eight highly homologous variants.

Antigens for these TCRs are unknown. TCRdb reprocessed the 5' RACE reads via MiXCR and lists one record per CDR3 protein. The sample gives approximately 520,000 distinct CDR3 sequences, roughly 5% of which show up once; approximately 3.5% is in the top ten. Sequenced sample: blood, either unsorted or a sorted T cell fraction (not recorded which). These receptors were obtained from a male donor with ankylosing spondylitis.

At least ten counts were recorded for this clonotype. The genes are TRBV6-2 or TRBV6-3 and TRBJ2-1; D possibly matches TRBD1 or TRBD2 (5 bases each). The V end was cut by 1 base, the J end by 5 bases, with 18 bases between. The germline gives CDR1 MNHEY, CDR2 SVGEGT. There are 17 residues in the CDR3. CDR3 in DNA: TGTGCCAGCAGTTACTTACTCCGGGGCTCTCGGAACAATGAGCAGTTCTTC. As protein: CASSYLLRGSRNNEQFF.

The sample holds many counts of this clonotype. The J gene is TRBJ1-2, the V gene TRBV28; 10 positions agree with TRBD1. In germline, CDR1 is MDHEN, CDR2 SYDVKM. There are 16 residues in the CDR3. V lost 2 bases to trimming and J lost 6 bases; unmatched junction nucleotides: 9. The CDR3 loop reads CASSLGPGTGEDGYTF. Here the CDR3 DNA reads TGTGCCAGCAGTTTAGGCCCCGGGACAGGGGAGGATGGCTACACCTTC.